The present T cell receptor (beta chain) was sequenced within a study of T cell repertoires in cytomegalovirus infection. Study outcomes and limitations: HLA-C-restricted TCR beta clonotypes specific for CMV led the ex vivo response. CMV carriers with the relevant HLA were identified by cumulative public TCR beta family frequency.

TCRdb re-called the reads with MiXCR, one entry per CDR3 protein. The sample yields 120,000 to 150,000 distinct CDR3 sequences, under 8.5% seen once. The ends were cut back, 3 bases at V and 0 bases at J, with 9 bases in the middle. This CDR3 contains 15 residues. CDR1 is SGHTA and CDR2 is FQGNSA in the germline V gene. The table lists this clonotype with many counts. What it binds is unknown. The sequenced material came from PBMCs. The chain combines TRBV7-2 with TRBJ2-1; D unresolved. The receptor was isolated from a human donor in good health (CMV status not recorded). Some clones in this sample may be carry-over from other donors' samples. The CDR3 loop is CASSLASPSYNEQFF. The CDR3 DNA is TGTGCCAGCAGCTTGGCCTCTCCCTCCTACAATGAGCAGTTCTTC.